This is a list of T cell receptor beta chains from one sample in a study of CD8+ T cells in alopecia areata. Sequencing used immunoSEQ multiplex PCR; TCRdb keeps in-frame clones, though not all of them. The table records over 150,000 clones, just under 60% of them present only once. This sample comprised CD4+ T cells sorted from blood, obtained at week 0. These receptors originate from a human donor with alopecia areata. Each CDR3 is given with its conserved first and last residue. A D gene is named only where the DNA matches it firmly. Expanded clones get a size class; other rows say once, few or many, or leave the size out.

.	12	.	TRBV6-5	TRBJ2-7	CATRLSSYEQYF	TGCGCGACAAGACTTTCTTCCTACGAGCAGTACTTC
TRBD2	15	.	TRBV7-8	TRBJ2-2	CASSPSGTNTGELFF	TGTGCCAGCAGCCCCAGCGGGACGAACACCGGGGAGCTGTTTTTT
.	13	once	TRBV5-4	TRBJ1-2	CASSLSARSGYTF	TGTGCCAGCAGCTTGTCGGCCAGGTCCGGCTACACCTTC
.	14	.	TRBV5-6	TRBJ1-2	CASSYGQATWGYTF	TGTGCCAGCAGCTACGGACAAGCGACGTGGGGCTACACCTTC
.	13	.	TRBV5-6	TRBJ2-5	CASSLGREETQYF	TGTGCCAGCAGCTTGGGACGGGAAGAGACCCAGTACTTC
.	12	.	TRBV29-1	TRBJ2-4	CSVGAGQNIQYF	TGCAGCGTTGGGGCCGGGCAGAACATTCAGTACTTC
.	15	.	TRBV18	TRBJ1-2	CASSPRPDRDFGYTF	TGTGCCAGCTCACCACGTCCGGACAGAGACTTCGGCTACACCTTC
.	14	few	TRBV27	TRBJ1-1	CASSFQAQHTEAFF	TGTGCCAGCAGTTTTCAGGCGCAACACACTGAAGCTTTCTTT
.	11	.	TRBV2	TRBJ2-7	CASRYKAEQYF	TGTGCCAGCAGATATAAAGCCGAGCAGTACTTC
.	13	.	TRBV27	TRBJ2-7	CASSLVAGYEQYF	TGTGCCAGCAGTTTAGTTGCGGGATACGAGCAGTACTTC